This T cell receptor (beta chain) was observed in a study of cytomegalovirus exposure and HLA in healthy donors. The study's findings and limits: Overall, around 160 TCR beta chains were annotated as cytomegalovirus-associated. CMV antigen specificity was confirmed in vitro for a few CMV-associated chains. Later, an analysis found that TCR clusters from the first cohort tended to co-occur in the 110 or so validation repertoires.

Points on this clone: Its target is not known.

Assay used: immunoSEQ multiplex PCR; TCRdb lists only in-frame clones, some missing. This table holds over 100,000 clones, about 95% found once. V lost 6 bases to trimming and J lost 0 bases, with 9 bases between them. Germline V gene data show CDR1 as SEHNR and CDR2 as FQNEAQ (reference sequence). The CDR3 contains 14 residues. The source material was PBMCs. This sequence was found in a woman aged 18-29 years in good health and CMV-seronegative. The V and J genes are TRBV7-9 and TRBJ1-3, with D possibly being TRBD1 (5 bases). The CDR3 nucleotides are TGTGCCAGCAGGCCAACAGGCTCTGGAAACACCATATATTTT. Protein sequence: CASRPTGSGNTIYF. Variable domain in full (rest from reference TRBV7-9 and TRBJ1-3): DTGVSQNPRHKITKRGQNVTFRCDPISEHNRLYWYRQTLGQGPEFLTYFQNEAQLEKSRLLSDRFSAERPKGSFSTLEIQRTEQGDSAMYLCASRPTGSGNTIYFGEGSWLTVV.